A single sample is the source of the 31 T cell receptor beta chains below, sequenced in a study of blood T cell repertoires in COVID-19. Repertoires were generated with immunoSEQ multiplex PCR, while TCRdb's copy carries only in-frame clones and drops some. Seen here are 250,000 or so clones, around nine tenths observed once, and the top ten hold just under 9%. Sequenced input: peripheral blood. These receptors originate from a man aged 40-50 years with active or convalescent COVID-19.

Regarding this clone: Other DNA sequences in the same sample also yield this CDR3. The chain carries TRBV9 and TRBJ1-1, with 8 bases matching TRBD1. V was pared by 2 bases and J by 5 bases, with 5 bases of the junction left unmatched. In germline, CDR1 is SGDLS, CDR2 YYNGEE. CDR3 size: 14 residues. DNA of the CDR3: TGTGCCAGCAGCGTTGTACAGGGGGATACTGAAGCTTTCTTT. It encodes CASSVVQGDTEAFF.

This clone was counted at least ten times. The DNA for the CDR3 is TGTGCCAGCAGTTTGGGACACACAGATACGCAGTATTTT. It is translated as CASSLGHTDTQYF. The chain is built from TRBV12-3 or TRBV12-4 and TRBJ2-3, with D tentatively TRBD1 (6 bases). V was shortened by 3 bases and J by 2 bases, with 6 bases between the two germline ends. The CDR3 length is 13 residues.

The gene calls are TRBV30 and TRBJ1-1; possible D gene TRBD1, 5 bases. V was pared by 2 bases and J by 3 bases, with 22 bases between. This CDR3 has 17 residues. Germline CDR1 reads GTSNPN; CDR2 reads SVGIG (reference sequence). CDR3 sequence (DNA): TGTGCCTGGAGTACGGGTTTTGGGGGGGGGATTCACACTGAAGCTTTCTTT. Translating gives CAWSTGFGGGIHTEAFF.

This rearrangement joins TRBV5-1 to TRBJ2-3; 14 nucleotides agree with TRBD2. V lost 4 bases and J lost 8; bases outside the gene matches: 6. The CDR3 consists of 15 residues. The germline V gene has CDR1 SGHRS and CDR2 YFSETQ. This chain's CDR3 is CASSTGTSGGGTQYF. The CDR3 DNA sequence: TGCGCCAGCAGCACCGGGACTAGCGGGGGTGGTACGCAGTATTTT.

The chain employs TRBV6-6 and TRBJ2-7; TRBD1 might be the D (6 bases). The CDR3 covers 16 residues. Germline V lookup: CDR1 MNHNY, CDR2 SVGAGI (reference sequence). The V and J ends lost 8 bases and 6 bases respectively, with 26 bases between them. The CDR3 region has the DNA TGTGCCAGCTGTCGACGGGCAAGACAGGTTTCGGGCGAGCAGTACTTC. This translates into CASCRRARQVSGEQYF.

The chain couples TRBV5-6 to TRBJ1-2; 7 bases line up with TRBD1. The V and J ends lost 1 base and 4 bases, in that order; junction bases with no gene match: 4. CDR1 is SGHDT, CDR2 YYEEEE, per germline. The CDR3 has 14 residues. The CDR3 sequence is CASSLTDRAYGYTF. In nucleotides, the CDR3 is TGTGCCAGCAGCTTGACCGACAGGGCCTATGGCTACACCTTC.

V and J are TRBV19 and TRBJ2-7, with a tentative D call TRBD1 (5 bases). Trimming removed 11 bases at V and 2 bases at J, with 16 bases between. Germline values: CDR1 LNHDA, CDR2 SQIVND (reference sequence). The CDR3 has 13 residues. The CDR3 is CAASDIVTYEQYF. For the CDR3, the DNA is TGTGCCGCTTCGGACATTGTTACCTACGAGCAGTACTTC.

The DNA for the CDR3 is TGTGCCAGCACCCCCGGGGGAAGGAGTTCGAACACTGAAGCTTTCTTT. Translating it yields CASTPGGRSSNTEAFF. The rearrangement joins TRBV5-4 to TRBJ1-1; tentatively, D is TRBD1 (5 bases). The ends were cut back, 6 bases at V and 1 base at J, with 19 bases in the middle. CDR1 and CDR2 (germline): SGHNT, YYREEE (reference sequence). CDR3 size: 16 residues.

The genes are TRBV13 and TRBJ2-7; 7 bases line up with TRBD1. J lost 2 bases, V lost 4 bases, and 8 bases had no gene match. The germline CDR1 and CDR2 sequences are PRHDT and FYEKMQ (reference sequence). The CDR3 loop spans 15 amino acids. The CDR3 bases are TGTGCCAGCAGCTCATCCCCGGGACAGACCTACGAGCAGTACTTC. It yields the protein CASSSSPGQTYEQYF.

The V and J genes are TRBV6-2 or TRBV6-3 and TRBJ2-1; TRBD2 agrees at 7 bases. Unmatched junction bases numbered 5, after V lost 4 bases and J lost 2 bases. Germline CDR1 and CDR2: MNHEY and SVGEGT. The CDR3 runs to 15 residues. CDR3 in amino acids: CASSLREGAYNEQFF. Here the CDR3 DNA reads TGTGCCAGCAGTTTGAGGGAGGGCGCCTACAATGAGCAGTTCTTC.

This chain uses TRBV11-2 with TRBJ2-5; 12 positions agree with TRBD2. Per the germline V gene, CDR1 is SGHAT and CDR2 is FQNNGV. The CDR3 extends over 18 amino acids. The ends lost 5 bases at V and 3 bases at J; junction bases unmatched: 13. The CDR3 DNA reads TGTGCCAGCAGCGTGAGTCTCCTCCGGACTAGCGGGGAAGAGACCCAGTACTTC. Its translation is CASSVSLLRTSGEETQYF.

In nucleotides, the CDR3 is TGTGCCACCAGTGATCGGAGGGGTCGAGGCACAGATACGCAGTATTTT. It specifies CATSDRRGRGTDTQYF. The gene calls are TRBV24-1 and TRBJ2-3, with D possibly TRBD2 on 6 matching bases. Trimming stripped 3 bases from V and 1 base from J, with 13 bases between. Germline CDR1 KGHDR, CDR2 SFDVKD. The CDR3 is made up of 16 amino acids.

Only one count was recorded for this clone. The chain combines TRBV5-1 with TRBJ2-3, with TRBD1 matching over 11 bases. Trimming removed 4 bases from V and 5 bases from J; junction bases left unmatched: 9. Germline CDR1 is SGHRS and CDR2 is YFSETQ. This CDR3 region has 16 residues. CDR3 sequence reads: CASSAIRTGGKDTQYF. The CDR3, as DNA: TGCGCCAGCAGCGCCATCCGGACAGGGGGCAAAGATACGCAGTATTTT.

The rearrangement links TRBV9 to TRBJ2-1; 9 positions agree with TRBD2. The CDR3 is made up of 17 amino acids. CDR1 is SGDLS and CDR2 is YYNGEE in the germline V gene. V lost 1 base and J lost 8; bases outside the gene matches: 13. The CDR3 DNA reads as TGTGCCAGCAGCGTACGCCCGATCGGGACTAGCACACATGAGCAGTTCTTC. Its translation is CASSVRPIGTSTHEQFF.

This chain uses TRBV19 with TRBJ1-3; a possible D gene is TRBD1 (5 bases). V gave up 3 bases and J gave up 0 bases, with 15 bases separating them. This CDR3 is 17 amino acids long. The V gene's germline CDR1 is LNHDA and CDR2 SQIVND (reference sequence). CDR3 nucleotide sequence: TGTGCCAGTAGTATTTTGGAGGGGCCCACCTCTGGAAACACCATATATTTT. Translated, it gives CASSILEGPTSGNTIYF.

Only one count was recorded for this clone. The V gene is TRBV5-1, the J gene TRBJ2-7; 10 nucleotides match TRBD2. With V trimmed by 0 bases and J by 6 bases, 9 bases remained unmatched. In germline, CDR1 is SGHRS, CDR2 YFSETQ. The CDR3 length is 16 residues. The CDR3 coding sequence is TGCGCCAGCAGCTTGGGCAGTACTAGCGGGATTGTCGAGCAGTACTTC. This encodes CASSLGSTSGIVEQYF.

The CDR3 region is CASSLDRTDGREQYF. CDR3 bases: TGCGCCAGCAGCTTGGACCGGACAGACGGACGCGAGCAGTACTTC. The genes are TRBV5-1 and TRBJ2-7, with a weak D call TRBD1 (6 bases). Germline assignment: CDR1 SGHRS and CDR2 YFSETQ. The CDR3 covers 15 residues. Trimming pared 0 bases from V and 6 bases from J, leaving 16 bases between. Looking up the rest from reference TRBV5-1 and TRBJ2-7 gives the full variable domain: KAGVTQTPRYLIKTRGQQVTLSCSPISGHRSVSWYQQTPGQGLQFLFEYFSETQRNKGNFPGRFSGRQFSNSRSEMNVSTLELGDSALYLCASSLDRTDGREQYFGPGTRLTVT.

The chain is built from TRBV30 and TRBJ2-2; tentative D call: TRBD2 (7 bases). CDR1 is GTSNPN, CDR2 SVGIG, per germline (reference sequence). V was pared by 8 bases and J by 7 bases, with 26 bases between. The length of the CDR3 is 16 residues. Written as DNA, the CDR3 is TGTGCCCGAACGGGGGATGGCGGGAGAGGGGGCGGGGAGCTGTTTTTT. Encoded protein: CARTGDGGRGGGELFF.

The gene calls are TRBV3-1 (or the pseudogene TRBV3-2) and TRBJ2-7; D is perhaps TRBD2 (6 bases). The CDR3 runs to 16 residues. The V end was cut by 1 base, the J end by 2 bases, with 15 bases between. Germline CDR1 LGHDT, CDR2 YNNKEL (reference sequence). The CDR3 is CASSQGWAGIAYEQYF. DNA of the CDR3: TGTGCCAGCAGCCAAGGATGGGCGGGGATAGCCTACGAGCAGTACTTC.

This clone was recorded once. The V and J genes are TRBV20-1 and TRBJ2-5; D perhaps matches TRBD2 (6 bases). This CDR3 is 17 amino acids long. Trimming cost V 3 bases and J 1 base, with 21 bases left between them. Looked up from germline, CDR1 is DFQATT and CDR2 is SNEGSKA (reference sequence). CDR3 loop: CSASSAGLGRRQETQYF. In nucleotides, the CDR3 is TGCAGTGCTAGTAGTGCCGGTTTAGGGAGGCGCCAAGAGACCCAGTACTTC.

The J gene is TRBJ2-4, the V gene TRBV3-1 (or the pseudogene TRBV3-2); 7 bases are shared with TRBD2. The germline CDR1 and CDR2 sequences are LGHDT and YNNKEL (reference sequence). CDR3 length: 15 residues. The V gene end was trimmed by 4 bases and the J gene end by 6 bases; junction bases not matched to a gene: 9. The CDR3 DNA reads TGTGCCAGCAGCCTCAATTGGGGGGGTGGAAACATTCAGTACTTC. It specifies CASSLNWGGGNIQYF.

V is TRBV7-7 and J is TRBJ1-5; 7 positions agree with TRBD1. CDR1 is SSHAT and CDR2 is FNYEAQ in the germline V gene (reference sequence). The CDR3 totals 19 residues. V shed 2 bases, J shed 0 bases, and the junction held 13 bases outside the gene matches. The CDR3 nucleotides are TGTGCCAGCAGCTTACGCGAGCAGGGGGGCCACCTTAGCAATCAGCCCCAGCATTTT. Amino acids: CASSLREQGGHLSNQPQHF.

This chain links TRBV9 with TRBJ1-2; D gene ambiguous. Trimming left V 0 bases short and J 6 bases short, with 9 bases between. The CDR3 totals 13 residues. The germline gives CDR1 SGDLS, CDR2 YYNGEE. The CDR3 DNA reads TGTGCCAGCAGCGTAGCTGGGCTCCATGGCTACACCTTC. It specifies CASSVAGLHGYTF.

The V gene is TRBV12-5, the J gene TRBJ2-2; 8 nucleotides agree with TRBD1. The V segment lost 3 bases and the J segment 1 base; nucleotides outside the gene matches: 4. The CDR3 sequence is 16 residues long. Germline V gene sequence: CDR1 LGHNT, CDR2 FRNRAP. CDR3 sequence reads: CASGLNRGVNTGELFF. CDR3 sequence (DNA): TGTGCTAGTGGTTTAAACAGGGGGGTGAACACCGGGGAGCTGTTTTTT.

The rearrangement links TRBV7-3 to TRBJ2-1; 9 positions agree with TRBD2. Trimming took 1 base from V and 3 from J; bases not matched to a gene: 1. Germline-derived CDR1 and CDR2 are SGHTA and FQGTGA. The CDR3 contains 15 residues. CDR3 nucleotides: TGTGCCAGCAGCTTAAGACTAGCGGACTACAATGAGCAGTTCTTC. Protein product: CASSLRLADYNEQFF.

The chain couples TRBV18 to TRBJ1-6, with a weak D call TRBD1 (5 bases). Per germline, CDR1 KGHSH and CDR2 LQKENI. The CDR3 spans 14 residues. Trimming pared 2 bases from V and 10 bases from J, leaving 12 bases between. In DNA form, the CDR3 reads TGTGCCAGCTCACCATCAGGGTTGGGCTCACCCCTCCACTTT. This gives the protein CASSPSGLGSPLHF. Combining the CDR3 with reference TRBV18 and TRBJ1-6 gives the whole variable domain NAGVMQNPRHLVRRRGQEARLRCSPMKGHSHVYWYRQLPEEGLKFMVYLQKENIIDESGMPKERFSAEFPKEGPSILRIQQVVRGDSAAYFCASSPSGLGSPLHFGNGTRLTVT.

The rearrangement uses TRBV11-3 and TRBJ1-5; D perhaps matches TRBD1 (5 bases). Germline V gene sequence: CDR1 SGHNT, CDR2 YENEEA. Trimming shortened V by 6 bases and J by 5 bases, and 23 bases separated the two germline ends. The CDR3 consists of 17 residues. CDR3: CASRPPKGPGGDQPQHF. Here the CDR3 DNA reads TGTGCCAGCAGACCCCCAAAGGGGCCAGGCGGGGATCAGCCCCAGCATTTT.

This clone was observed a few times. The chain carries TRBV20-1 and TRBJ2-3; TRBD2 matches 11 bases. The J segment lost 7 bases and the V segment lost 3 bases, leaving 12 bases of the junction unmatched. The CDR3 is 16 amino acids. The germline V gene has CDR1 DFQATT and CDR2 SNEGSKA (reference sequence). CDR3 nucleotides: TGCAGTGCTAGTCCCCTCGCTAGCGGGGGGCCGAATACGCAGTATTTT. Protein product: CSASPLASGGPNTQYF.

This clone was picked up one time. V and J are TRBV30 and TRBJ1-2, with TRBD1 matching 8 bases. Trimming cost V 1 base and J 2 bases; bases outside gene matches: 9. CDR3 length: 16 residues. Looked up from germline, CDR1 is GTSNPN and CDR2 is SVGIG (reference sequence). The chain's CDR3 is CAWSAQSGQGNYGYTF. The CDR3 nucleotides read TGTGCCTGGAGTGCTCAGTCAGGACAGGGAAACTATGGCTACACCTTC. The whole variable domain, remainder taken from reference TRBV30 and TRBJ1-2, is SQTIHQWPATLVQPVGSPLSLECTVEGTSNPNLYWYRQAAGRGLQLLFYSVGIGQISSEVPQNLSASRPQDRQFILSSKKLLLSDSGFYLCAWSAQSGQGNYGYTFGSGTRLTVV.

The chain has TRBV28 and TRBJ2-7; TRBD1 aligns across 7 bases. The CDR3 contains 15 residues. Germline lookup yields CDR1 MDHEN and CDR2 SYDVKM. J gave up 2 bases and V 1 base, and 5 bases lay outside the gene matches. CDR3 sequence: CASSLSRDRAYEQYF. The CDR3 nucleotides read TGTGCCAGCAGTTTATCCCGGGACAGAGCCTACGAGCAGTACTTC.

V and J are TRBV11-3 and TRBJ1-1; weak D call: TRBD1 (5 bases). Germline V gives CDR1 SGHNT, CDR2 YENEEA. V was pared by 0 bases and J by 4 bases, with 12 bases between. The CDR3 is made up of 15 amino acids. CDR3 protein: CASSLERGIFTEAFF. The CDR3 nucleotides are TGTGCCAGCAGCTTAGAACGGGGGATTTTCACTGAAGCTTTCTTT.